These 18 T cell receptor beta chains were sequenced from one sample in a study of blood T cell repertoires in COVID-19. The assay was immunoSEQ multiplex PCR, and TCRdb's table has in-frame clones only and misses some. In the table there are under 250,000 clones, roughly 86% of which are singletons. Sequences were obtained from peripheral blood. Receptor source: a woman between 45 and 60 years old with active or convalescent COVID-19.

The chain recombines TRBV28 with TRBJ1-6, with TRBD1 matching over 7 bases. The CDR3 length is 15 residues. V dropped 5 bases and J dropped 9; count of bases not matched to a gene: 10. CDR1 MDHEN and CDR2 SYDVKM come from the germline V gene. The CDR3 DNA reads TGTGCCAGCAGTGCCCGACAGGGAGGTAGTTCACCCCTCCACTTT. Its protein product is CASSARQGGSSPLHF. The full variable domain, in which reference TRBV28 and TRBJ1-6 provide the parts outside the CDR3, is DVKVTQSSRYLVKRTGEKVFLECVQDMDHENMFWYRQDPGLGLRLIYFSYDVKMKEKGDIPEGYSVSREKKERFSLILESASTNQTSMYLCASSARQGGSSPLHFGNGTRLTVT.

This chain links TRBV18 with TRBJ1-2, with a possible D match to TRBD1 (5 bases). V was shortened by 3 bases and J by 5 bases, with 10 bases between the two germline ends. The length of the CDR3 is 13 residues. Germline values: CDR1 KGHSH, CDR2 LQKENI. CDR3 amino acids: CASSPGRVYGYTF. The CDR3 nucleotides are TGTGCCAGCTCACCCGGCAGGGTTTATGGCTACACCTTC.

This clone is a singleton in its sample. This chain connects TRBV29-1 to TRBJ1-5, with unresolved D. This CDR3 comprises 13 residues. V lost 4 bases to trimming and J lost 1 base, with 8 bases between them. The germline V gene encodes CDR1 SQVTM and CDR2 ANQGSEA. In DNA form, the CDR3 reads TGCAGCGTTGGAGGTGGGAGCAATCAGCCCCAGCATTTT. Protein: CSVGGGSNQPQHF. The whole variable domain, filled in from reference TRBV29-1 and TRBJ1-5, reads SAVISQKPSRDICQRGTSLTIQCQVDSQVTMMFWYRQQPGQSLTLIATANQGSEATYESGFVIDKFPISRPNLTFSTLTVSNMSPEDSSIYLCSVGGGSNQPQHFGDGTRLSIL.

CDR3 nucleotide sequence: TGTGCCAGCTCACCCGTACTGATTTACAATGAGCAGTTCTTC. Translation: CASSPVLIYNEQFF. The chain joins TRBV18 to TRBJ2-1; D ambiguous. This CDR3 spans 14 amino acids. CDR1 KGHSH and CDR2 LQKENI come from the germline V gene. The germline V and J ends were trimmed by 3 bases and 4 bases, with 10 bases remaining between them.

The V call is TRBV5-6, the J call TRBJ1-1; D possibly corresponds to TRBD1 (6 bases). V lost 2 bases and J 4 bases, leaving 9 bases between the germline ends. This CDR3 comprises 13 residues. The V gene's germline CDR1 is SGHDT and CDR2 YYEEEE. In DNA, the CDR3 is TGTGCCAGCAGCTTTCAGGGGCGCACTGAAGCTTTCTTT. Translating it yields CASSFQGRTEAFF.

The rearrangement links TRBV9 to TRBJ2-3, with 10 bases that match TRBD1. The CDR3 runs to 13 residues. Germline CDR1 is SGDLS and CDR2 is YYNGEE. With V trimmed by 3 bases and J by 9 bases, 4 bases remained unmatched. CDR3 protein: CASSAVTGGTQYF. The CDR3 bases are TGTGCCAGCAGCGCCGTGACAGGGGGCACGCAGTATTTT. Full variable domain (missing parts from reference TRBV9 and TRBJ2-3): DSGVTQTPKHLITATGQRVTLRCSPRSGDLSVYWYQQSLDQGLQFLIQYYNGEERAKGNILERFSAQQFPDLHSELNLSSLELGDSALYFCASSAVTGGTQYFGPGTRLTVL.

This chain links TRBV5-1 with TRBJ1-6; D gene uncertain. The germline CDR1 and CDR2 sequences are SGHRS and YFSETQ. CDR3 size: 19 residues. V was pared by 3 bases and J by 2 bases, with 21 bases between. The CDR3: CASSSTLTSLSPYNSPLHF. CDR3 nucleotides: TGCGCCAGCAGCTCAACCCTTACTTCCCTAAGCCCCTATAATTCACCCCTCCACTTT.

The V and J genes are TRBV20-1 and TRBJ1-1, with unresolved D. Per the germline V gene, CDR1 is DFQATT and CDR2 is SNEGSKA (reference sequence). The CDR3 runs 13 residues. V lost 3 bases, J lost 0 bases, and 8 bases lay in between. CDR3 region: CSASTHLNTEAFF. CDR3 sequence (DNA): TGCAGTGCTAGTACGCACTTGAACACTGAAGCTTTCTTT.

The rearrangement uses TRBV29-1 and TRBJ1-2; 8 bases map to TRBD1. Germline CDR1 is SQVTM and CDR2 is ANQGSEA. With 4 bases clipped from V and 6 bases from J, the junction kept 1 base outside the gene matches. The CDR3 is made up of 11 amino acids. The DNA of the CDR3 is TGCAGCGTTGCAGGGGGCGATGGCTACACCTTC. As protein: CSVAGGDGYTF.

The chain combines TRBV5-1 with TRBJ1-6, with 9 positions matching TRBD1. This CDR3 is 16 amino acids long. The germline V gene encodes CDR1 SGHRS and CDR2 YFSETQ. V lost 4 bases, J lost 9 bases, and 11 bases stayed unmatched. The DNA for the CDR3 is TGCGCCAGCAGCCAACAACAGGGGGCTGTGGGTTCACCCCTCCACTTT. Protein sequence: CASSQQQGAVGSPLHF.

V usage is TRBV18 and J usage is TRBJ2-1; 8 bases align to TRBD2. V was pared by 0 bases and J by 4 bases, with 11 bases of the junction left unmatched. The CDR3 runs 18 residues. Per germline, CDR1 KGHSH and CDR2 LQKENI. CDR3 residues: CASSPPLSTGGSYNEQFF. Here the CDR3 DNA reads TGTGCCAGCTCACCACCTTTGTCGACGGGAGGGTCTTACAATGAGCAGTTCTTC.

J is TRBJ2-7 and V is TRBV5-6; TRBD1 aligns across 9 bases. CDR3 length equals 16 residues. V shed 3 bases and J 1 base; nucleotides not matched to a gene: 8. CDR1 is SGHDT, CDR2 YYEEEE, per germline. CDR3 region: CASSWEPGTGSYEQYV. Here the CDR3 DNA reads TGTGCCAGCAGCTGGGAGCCCGGGACAGGGTCCTACGAGCAGTACGTC.

V and J are TRBV4-1 and TRBJ2-4; D is ambiguous. Looked up from germline, CDR1 is MGHRA and CDR2 is YSYEKL. V shed 4 bases and J shed 1 base, with 11 bases lying between them. There are 15 residues in the CDR3. CDR3 DNA sequence: TGCGCCAGCAGCCCCGGTATAGTTGCCAAAAACATTCAGTACTTC. This translates into CASSPGIVAKNIQYF.

The CDR3 sequence is CASTRGGEGNTEAFF. The CDR3 DNA reads TGTGCCAGCACTCGAGGAGGGGAGGGGAACACTGAAGCTTTCTTT. V usage is TRBV6-4 and J usage is TRBJ1-1; D possibly corresponds to TRBD1 (5 bases). There are 15 residues in the CDR3. Trimming removed 7 bases from V and 1 base from J, with 16 bases in between. Germline CDR1 MRHNA, CDR2 SNTAGT.

This clone was counted a few times. V is TRBV3-1 (or the pseudogene TRBV3-2) and J is TRBJ2-7; 7 nucleotides match TRBD1. Germline V gene lookup returns CDR1 LGHDT and CDR2 YNNKEL (reference sequence). Trimming took 4 bases from V and 1 from J; bases not matched to a gene: 4. This CDR3 comprises 14 residues. The CDR3 coding sequence is TGTGCCAGCAGCCTCGGGACAGTATCCTACGAGCAGTACGTC. It encodes CASSLGTVSYEQYV.

The rearrangement joins TRBV27 to TRBJ1-1, with D unresolved. Germline V gene lookup returns CDR1 MNHEY and CDR2 SMNVEV (reference sequence). The ends were cut back, 6 bases at V and 11 bases at J, with 22 bases in the middle. This CDR3 comprises 14 residues. The CDR3 here is CASSASPVHPMAFF. CDR3 DNA: TGTGCCAGCAGCGCATCCCCGGTCCATCCTATGGCTTTCTTT.

V usage is TRBV4-1 and J usage is TRBJ2-1; TRBD2 aligns across 7 bases. The CDR3 has 14 amino acids. Per germline, CDR1 MGHRA and CDR2 YSYEKL. The trim removed 4 bases at V and 8 bases at J, leaving 8 bases unmatched. CDR3 sequence (DNA): TGCGCCAGCAGCCGGGAGACTAGCAACGATGAGCAGTTCTTC. As protein: CASSRETSNDEQFF.

The chain joins TRBV6-2 or TRBV6-3 to TRBJ1-6; the D gene is possibly TRBD1 (5 bases). This CDR3 comprises 14 residues. Trimming removed 6 bases from V and 7 bases from J, with 13 bases in between. Germline CDR1 and CDR2: MNHEY and SVGEGT. CDR3 DNA sequence: TGTGCCAGCAGCACAGGTTTTGAAAATTCACCCCTCCACTTT. This encodes CASSTGFENSPLHF.